Listed here are 5 T cell receptor beta chains from one sample, sequenced in a study of blood T cells in healthy people across ages. Sample-barcoded 5' priming and a J-beta primer mix drove a second PCR of about 7 to 11 cycles. In TCRdb, the 5' RACE reads were re-called with MiXCR into one record per CDR3 protein. The sample contains under 1,000,000 distinct CDR3 sequences, about half of which appear only once. Source material: blood. Receptors originate from a man at least 80 years old in good health.

This chain joins TRBV3-1 and TRBJ1-2; 7 nucleotides match TRBD1. The CDR3 contains 15 residues. The junction had 10 bases not matched to a gene; V was cut back by 1 base and J by 8 bases. CDR1 is LGHDT and CDR2 is YNNKEL in the germline V gene (reference sequence). The CDR3 nucleotides are TGTGCCAGCAGCCAAGCGCTCCAGGGGGAAGACGGCTACACCTTC. Translating gives CASSQALQGEDGYTF.

The chain joins TRBV7-2 to TRBJ2-7; 14 bases agree with TRBD2. V lost 5 bases to trimming and J lost 7 bases; unmatched junction nucleotides: 10. This CDR3 has 16 amino acids. Per the germline V gene, CDR1 is SGHTA and CDR2 is FQGNSA. CDR3 region: CASSLEGLAGEDEQYF. The CDR3 DNA reads TGTGCCAGCAGCCTCGAGGGACTAGCGGGAGAGGATGAGCAGTACTTC.

J is TRBJ2-1 and V is TRBV10-3; no clear D. V was shortened by 8 bases and J by 5 bases, with 7 bases between the two germline ends. CDR3 length: 11 residues. Germline loops: CDR1 ENHRY, CDR2 SYGVKD. CDR3 nucleotide sequence: TGTGCCATCGGAGTTGACAATGAGCAGTTCTTC. Encoded protein: CAIGVDNEQFF.

This clonotype has ten or more counts. This may come from a read error, since a much larger clone is one base off. The chain combines TRBV29-1 with TRBJ2-1; 8 nucleotides line up with TRBD1. The J call is doubtful: the DNA matches TRBJ2-7 better. This CDR3 is 13 amino acids long. In germline, CDR1 is SQVTM, CDR2 ANQGSEA. The CDR3 nucleotides are TGCAGCGTTGGGACAGGGTATTACAATGAGCAGTACTTC. Protein product: CSVGTGYYNEQYF.

This chain connects TRBV20-1 to TRBJ1-5, with a weak D call TRBD1 (5 bases). The CDR3 is made up of 12 amino acids. From germline, CDR1 is DFQATT and CDR2 SNEGSKA (reference sequence). Trimming cost V 4 bases and J 6 bases, with 10 bases left between them. The CDR3 sequence is CSATQGIQPQHF. As DNA, the CDR3 is TGCAGTGCTACCCAGGGTATTCAGCCCCAGCATTTT.